The entry that follows covers one TCR beta chain sequence. Antigen unknown. These data are taken from a study of shared clonotypes between healthy human individuals. The study's findings and limits: The study's rarefaction showed incomplete sorted-subset sequencing despite large depth. A few donors held about 5% of naive CD4 clonotypes in common. Apart from blood, nothing was sampled; tissue repertoires likely differ.

Here immunoSEQ multiplex PCR was the method, and the copy in TCRdb shows in-frame clones only, minus some. The sample has some 980,000 clones; 76% are singletons. Unmatched junction bases numbered 7, after V lost 10 bases and J lost 5 bases. Germline V CDR1 and CDR2: MNHEY, SVGAGI. The CDR3 has 15 residues. The sample was memory CD4+ T cells sorted from blood. Subset in this sample: CD45RA-negative fraction. The chain recombines TRBV6-5 with TRBJ2-2; 13 bases fit TRBD2. This clonotype was obtained from a man aged 18 to 35 in good health. CDR3 sequence reads: CATLTSGRGTGELFF. The CDR3 nucleotides are TGTGCCACCCTAACTAGCGGGAGGGGTACCGGGGAGCTGTTTTTT.